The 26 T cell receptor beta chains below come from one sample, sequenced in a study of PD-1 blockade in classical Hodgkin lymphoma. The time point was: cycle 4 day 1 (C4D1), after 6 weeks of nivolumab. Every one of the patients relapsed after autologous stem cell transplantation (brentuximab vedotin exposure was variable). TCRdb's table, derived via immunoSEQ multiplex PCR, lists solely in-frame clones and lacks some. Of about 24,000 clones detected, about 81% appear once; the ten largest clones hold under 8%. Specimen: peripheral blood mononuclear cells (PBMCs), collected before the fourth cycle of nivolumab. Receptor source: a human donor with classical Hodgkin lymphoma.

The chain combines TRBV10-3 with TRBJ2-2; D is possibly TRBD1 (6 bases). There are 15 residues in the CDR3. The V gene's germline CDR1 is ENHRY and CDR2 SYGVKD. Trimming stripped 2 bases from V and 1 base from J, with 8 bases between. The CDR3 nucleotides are TGTGCCATCAGTGAGGGGACATGGAACACCGGGGAGCTGTTTTTT. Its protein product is CAISEGTWNTGELFF.

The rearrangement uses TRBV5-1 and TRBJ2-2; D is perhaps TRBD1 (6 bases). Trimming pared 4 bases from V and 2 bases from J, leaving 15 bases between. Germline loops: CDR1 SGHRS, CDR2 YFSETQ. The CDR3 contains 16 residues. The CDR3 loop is CASSIQGQSNTGELFF. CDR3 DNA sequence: TGCGCCAGCAGCATCCAAGGACAGAGTAACACCGGGGAGCTGTTTTTT.

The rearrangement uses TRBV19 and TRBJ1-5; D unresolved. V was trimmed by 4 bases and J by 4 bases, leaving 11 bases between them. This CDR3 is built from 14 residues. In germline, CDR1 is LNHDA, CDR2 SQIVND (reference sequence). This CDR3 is CASSTGPHNQPQHF. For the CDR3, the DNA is TGTGCCAGTAGTACGGGCCCTCATAATCAGCCCCAGCATTTT.

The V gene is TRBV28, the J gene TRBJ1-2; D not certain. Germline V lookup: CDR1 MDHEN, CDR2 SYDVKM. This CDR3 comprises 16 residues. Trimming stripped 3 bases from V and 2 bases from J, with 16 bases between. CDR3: CASSFTAGGANYGYTF. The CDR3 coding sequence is TGTGCCAGCAGTTTCACCGCAGGAGGAGCAAACTATGGCTACACCTTC.

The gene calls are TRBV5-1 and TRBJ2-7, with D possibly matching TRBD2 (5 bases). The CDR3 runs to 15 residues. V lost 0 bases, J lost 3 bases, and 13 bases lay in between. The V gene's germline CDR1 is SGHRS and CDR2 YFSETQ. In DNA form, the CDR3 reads TGCGCCAGCAGCTTGGCCGAGGGCTTGTACTACGAGCAGTACTTC. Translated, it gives CASSLAEGLYYEQYF.

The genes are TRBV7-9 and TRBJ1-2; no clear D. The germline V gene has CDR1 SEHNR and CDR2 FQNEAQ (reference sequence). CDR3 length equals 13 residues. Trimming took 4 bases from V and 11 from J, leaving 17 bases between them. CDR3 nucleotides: TGTGCCAGCAGCTCAAACCCCAAGGTTGATTACACCTTC. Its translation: CASSSNPKVDYTF.

CDR3: CAISESVGHNTGELFF. The CDR3 bases are TGTGCCATCAGTGAGTCAGTGGGACACAACACCGGGGAGCTGTTTTTT. V is TRBV10-3 and J is TRBJ2-2; a possible D gene is TRBD1 (6 bases). CDR3 size: 16 residues. Germline V CDR1 and CDR2: ENHRY, SYGVKD. V was cut by 0 bases and J by 2 bases, with 10 bases left in between.

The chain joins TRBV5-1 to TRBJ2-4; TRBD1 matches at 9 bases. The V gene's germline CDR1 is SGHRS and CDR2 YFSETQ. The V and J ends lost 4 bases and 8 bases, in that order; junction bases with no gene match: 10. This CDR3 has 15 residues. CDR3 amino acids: CASSLSGTGFDIQYF. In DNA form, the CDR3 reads TGCGCCAGCAGCCTTTCCGGGACAGGGTTTGACATTCAGTACTTC.

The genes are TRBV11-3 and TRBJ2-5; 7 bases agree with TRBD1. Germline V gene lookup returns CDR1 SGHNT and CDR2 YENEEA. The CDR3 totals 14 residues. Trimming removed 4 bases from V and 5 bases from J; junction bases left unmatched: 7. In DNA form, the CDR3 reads TGTGCCAGCAGCTGGATACAGGGGATCGAGACCCAGTACTTC. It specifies CASSWIQGIETQYF.

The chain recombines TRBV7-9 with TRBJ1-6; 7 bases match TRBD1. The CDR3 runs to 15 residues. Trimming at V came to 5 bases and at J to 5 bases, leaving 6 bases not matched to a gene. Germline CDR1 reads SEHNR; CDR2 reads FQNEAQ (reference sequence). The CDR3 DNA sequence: TGTGCCAGCAGCGTGGGACAGTCGGATAATTCACCCCTCCACTTT. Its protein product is CASSVGQSDNSPLHF.

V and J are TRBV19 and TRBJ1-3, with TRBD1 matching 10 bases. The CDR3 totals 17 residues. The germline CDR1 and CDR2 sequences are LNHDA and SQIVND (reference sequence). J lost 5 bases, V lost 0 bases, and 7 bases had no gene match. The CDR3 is CASSIDARDRGRNTIYF. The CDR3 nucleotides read TGTGCCAGTAGTATAGATGCCCGGGACAGGGGCCGAAACACCATATATTTT.

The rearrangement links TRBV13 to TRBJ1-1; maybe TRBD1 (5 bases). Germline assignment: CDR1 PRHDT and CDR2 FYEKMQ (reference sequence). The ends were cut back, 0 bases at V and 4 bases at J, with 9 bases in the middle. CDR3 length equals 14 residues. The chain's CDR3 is CASSLGAGSTEAFF. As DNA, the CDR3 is TGTGCCAGCAGCTTAGGGGCAGGGTCCACTGAAGCTTTCTTT.

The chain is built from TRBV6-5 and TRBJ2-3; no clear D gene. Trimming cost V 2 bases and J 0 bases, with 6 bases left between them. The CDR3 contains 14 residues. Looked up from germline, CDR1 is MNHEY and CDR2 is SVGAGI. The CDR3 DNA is TGTGCCAGCAGTTACAGGGCGAGCACAGATACGCAGTATTTT. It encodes CASSYRASTDTQYF.

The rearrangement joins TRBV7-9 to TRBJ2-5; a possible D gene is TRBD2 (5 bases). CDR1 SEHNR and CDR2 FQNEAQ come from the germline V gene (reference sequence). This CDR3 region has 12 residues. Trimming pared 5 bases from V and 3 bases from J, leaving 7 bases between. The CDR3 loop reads CASSLGEETQYF. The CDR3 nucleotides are TGTGCCAGCAGCCTCGGGGAAGAGACCCAGTACTTC.

As DNA, the CDR3 is TGTGCCAGCGTACGGGTCGTAGGGGAGACCCAGTACTTC. Its translation is CASVRVVGETQYF. The gene calls are TRBV6-1 and TRBJ2-5; no definite D call. Per germline, CDR1 MNHNS and CDR2 SASEGT. CDR3 size: 13 residues. V was trimmed by 8 bases and J by 5 bases, leaving 15 bases between them.

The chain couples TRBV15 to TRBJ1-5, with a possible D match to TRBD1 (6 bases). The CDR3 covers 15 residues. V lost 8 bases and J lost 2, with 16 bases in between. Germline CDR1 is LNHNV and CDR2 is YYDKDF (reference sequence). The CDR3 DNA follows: TGTGCCACCTCCCCGGGAGGGGGAGGCAATCAGCCCCAGCATTTT. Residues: CATSPGGGGNQPQHF. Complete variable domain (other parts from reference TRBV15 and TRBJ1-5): DAMVIQNPRYQVTQFGKPVTLSCSQTLNHNVMYWYQQKSSQAPKLLFHYYDKDFNNEADTPDNFQSRRPNTSFCFLDIRSPGLGDTAMYLCATSPGGGGNQPQHFGDGTRLSIL.

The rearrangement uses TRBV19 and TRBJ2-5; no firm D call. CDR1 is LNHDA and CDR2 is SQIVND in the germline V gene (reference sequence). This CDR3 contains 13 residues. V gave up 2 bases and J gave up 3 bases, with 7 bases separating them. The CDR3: CASSIHREETQYF. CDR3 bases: TGTGCCAGTAGTATACACCGGGAAGAGACCCAGTACTTC.

CDR3 protein: CASSRQFATNEKLFF. The CDR3 DNA is TGTGCCAGCAGCCGACAGTTTGCAACTAATGAAAAACTGTTTTTT. The chain has TRBV7-2 and TRBJ1-4; possible D gene TRBD1, 5 bases. There are 15 residues in the CDR3. Trimming shortened V by 5 bases and J by 0 bases, and 10 bases separated the two germline ends. Germline CDR1 is SGHTA and CDR2 is FQGNSA.

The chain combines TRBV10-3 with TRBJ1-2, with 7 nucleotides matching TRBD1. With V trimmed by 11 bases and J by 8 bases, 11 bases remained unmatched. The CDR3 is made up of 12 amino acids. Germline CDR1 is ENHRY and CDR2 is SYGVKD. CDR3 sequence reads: CASREGAYGYTF. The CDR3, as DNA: TGTGCCTCCAGGGAGGGGGCCTACGGCTACACCTTC.

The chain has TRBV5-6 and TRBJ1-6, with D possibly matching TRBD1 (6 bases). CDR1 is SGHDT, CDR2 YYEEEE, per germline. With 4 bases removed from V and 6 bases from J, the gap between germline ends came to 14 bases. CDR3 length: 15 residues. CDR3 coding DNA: TGTGCCAGCAGCCGACTGACAGGACTTAATTCACCCCTCCACTTT. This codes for CASSRLTGLNSPLHF.

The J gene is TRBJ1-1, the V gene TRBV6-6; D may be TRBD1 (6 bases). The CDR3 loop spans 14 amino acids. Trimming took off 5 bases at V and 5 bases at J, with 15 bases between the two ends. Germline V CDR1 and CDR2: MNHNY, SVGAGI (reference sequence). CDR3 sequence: CASSLGTSVTEAFF. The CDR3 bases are TGTGCCAGCAGTCTTGGGACATCTGTGACTGAAGCTTTCTTT.

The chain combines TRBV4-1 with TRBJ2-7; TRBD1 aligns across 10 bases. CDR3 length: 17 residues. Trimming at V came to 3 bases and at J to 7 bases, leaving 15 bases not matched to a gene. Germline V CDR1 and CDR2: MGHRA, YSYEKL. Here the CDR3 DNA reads TGCGCCAGCAGCCAGCAAGCTTCGGGACAGGGGTTTCTGGAGCAGTACTTC. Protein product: CASSQQASGQGFLEQYF.

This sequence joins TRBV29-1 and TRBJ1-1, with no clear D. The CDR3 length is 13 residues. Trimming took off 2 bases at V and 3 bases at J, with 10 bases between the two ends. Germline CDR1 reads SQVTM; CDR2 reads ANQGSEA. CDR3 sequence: CSVERPLDTEAFF. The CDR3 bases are TGCAGCGTTGAAAGGCCCTTGGACACTGAAGCTTTCTTT.

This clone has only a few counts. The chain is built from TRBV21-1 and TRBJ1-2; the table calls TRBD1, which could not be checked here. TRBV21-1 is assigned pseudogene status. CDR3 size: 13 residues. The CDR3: CASKTGGEYGYTF. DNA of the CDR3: TGTGCCAGCAAAACAGGGGGAGAGTATGGCTACACCTTC.

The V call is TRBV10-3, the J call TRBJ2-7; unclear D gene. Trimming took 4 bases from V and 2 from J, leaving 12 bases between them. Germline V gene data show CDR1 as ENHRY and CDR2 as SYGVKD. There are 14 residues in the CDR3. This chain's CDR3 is CAISGDSVPYEQYF. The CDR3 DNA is TGTGCCATCAGTGGGGATTCGGTCCCCTACGAGCAGTACTTC.

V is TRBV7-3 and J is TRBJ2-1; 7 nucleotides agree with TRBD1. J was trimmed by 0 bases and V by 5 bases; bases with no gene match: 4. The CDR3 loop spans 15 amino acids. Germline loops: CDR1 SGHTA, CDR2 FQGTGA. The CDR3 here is CASSQDRSSYNEQFF. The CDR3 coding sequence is TGTGCCAGCAGCCAGGACAGGAGCTCCTACAATGAGCAGTTCTTC.